One sample yielded the 21 T cell receptor beta chains listed below, sequenced in a study of CD8 T cells in Susac syndrome (dated by TCRdb to the late 2010s). Library preparation employed the immunoSEQ multiplex PCR assay. RNA was extracted with the RNeasy kit and 0.5 to 1 ug was reverse transcribed using random hexamers. TCRdb ran its own pipeline on the public reads, namely fastp trimming at Q25 and MiXCR clone calling, and kept in-frame beta chains. Each CDR3 protein appears once, grouped with its most common genes and DNA. The sample table contains about 240,000 distinct CDR3 sequences; only one count was recorded for almost 97% of them. Approximately 0.094% of the sample belongs to the ten largest clones. Sequenced input: CD4+ T cells from PBMCs. Receptor source: a human donor with Susac syndrome.

The DNA of the CDR3 is TGCGCCAGCAGCTTGATGGGACCGAGCTCCTACGAGCAGTACTTC. Its translation: CASSLMGPSSYEQYF. The chain carries TRBV5-1 and TRBJ2-7; D possibly uses TRBD1 or TRBD2 (5 bases each). The CDR3 runs 15 residues. Trimming shortened V by 1 base and J by 0 bases, and 11 bases separated the two germline ends. Germline CDR1 and CDR2: SGHRS and YFSETQ.

This clonotype was seen just once. V usage is TRBV20-1 and J usage is TRBJ2-1; 12 nucleotides align to TRBD2. This CDR3 region has 15 residues. V lost 0 bases to trimming and J lost 5 bases; unmatched junction nucleotides: 2. Germline V gene sequence: CDR1 DFQATT, CDR2 SNEGSKA (reference sequence). As DNA, the CDR3 is TGCAGTGCTAGAGAGCGACTAGCGGGAGACAATGAGCAGTTCTTC. It codes for CSARERLAGDNEQFF.

The chain joins TRBV20-1 to TRBJ1-1, with D possibly TRBD1 on 5 matching bases. Germline V gene sequence: CDR1 DFQATT, CDR2 SNEGSKA (reference sequence). V was clipped by 0 bases and J by 0 bases, with 11 bases between them. The CDR3 length is 15 residues. CDR3 sequence reads: CSARDPDSMNTEAFF. The DNA of the CDR3 is TGCAGTGCTAGAGATCCCGACAGCATGAACACTGAAGCTTTCTTT.

This sequence joins TRBV12-3 or TRBV12-4 and TRBJ1-2, with TRBD1 identical over 8 bases. This CDR3 is 15 amino acids long. J was trimmed by 8 bases and V by 5 bases; bases with no gene match: 13. CDR3 in amino acids: CASSHGQGDTTGYTF. As DNA, the CDR3 is TGTGCCAGCAGTCACGGACAGGGCGACACGACGGGCTACACCTTC.

The V and J genes are TRBV28 and TRBJ1-2; tentatively, D is TRBD1 (5 bases). CDR3 length equals 12 residues. The V gene's germline CDR1 is MDHEN and CDR2 SYDVKM. V gave up 6 bases and J gave up 7 bases, with 12 bases separating them. The CDR3, as DNA: TGTGCCAGCAGACTTCAGGGAGGTGGCTACACCTTC. This translates into CASRLQGGGYTF.

The chain uses TRBV20-1 and TRBJ2-1; TRBD2 might be the D (6 bases). The CDR3 runs 15 residues. V lost 3 bases to trimming and J lost 7 bases, with 19 bases between them. Germline CDR1 DFQATT, CDR2 SNEGSKA (reference sequence). The CDR3 reads CSASGGSGSPNEQFF. The CDR3 region has the DNA TGCAGTGCTAGCGGGGGTAGCGGATCACCAAATGAGCAGTTCTTC.

This rearrangement joins TRBV2 to TRBJ2-3, with D tentatively TRBD1 (6 bases). The V and J ends lost 6 bases and 2 bases respectively, with 15 bases between them. The CDR3 is 15 residues long. Germline-derived CDR1 and CDR2 are SNHLY and FYNNEI. The CDR3 nucleotides are TGTGCCAGCAGGGTATCTACAGGGTACACAGATACGCAGTATTTT. Its protein product is CASRVSTGYTDTQYF.

The chain couples TRBV19 to TRBJ2-7, with TRBD1 as a possible D gene (6 bases). V was trimmed by 5 bases and J by 0 bases, leaving 11 bases between them. The V gene's germline CDR1 is LNHDA and CDR2 SQIVND (reference sequence). CDR3 length: 14 residues. The CDR3 region is CASSPQQGSYEQYF. In DNA form, the CDR3 reads TGTGCCAGTAGTCCACAACAGGGCTCCTACGAGCAGTACTTC.

The V and J genes are TRBV7-3 and TRBJ2-7, with 9 bases fitting TRBD1. This CDR3 is 15 amino acids long. J lost 2 bases, V lost 0 bases, and 2 bases had no gene match. Germline V gives CDR1 SGHTA, CDR2 FQGTGA. In nucleotides, the CDR3 is TGTGCCAGCAGCTTAACCGGGACAGGGACCTACGAGCAGTACTTC. It is translated as CASSLTGTGTYEQYF.

This clonotype has only a few counts. The chain carries TRBV28 and TRBJ2-7; D gene unclear. Deletions cut 1 base from V and 3 bases from J, with 1 base between. This CDR3 has 11 amino acids. CDR1 MDHEN and CDR2 SYDVKM come from the germline V gene. This CDR3 reads CASSLFYEQYF. The DNA for the CDR3 is TGTGCCAGCAGTTTATTCTACGAGCAGTACTTC.

This chain uses TRBV18 with TRBJ2-5, with TRBD1 matching 7 bases. The V gene's germline CDR1 is KGHSH and CDR2 LQKENI. The CDR3 length is 17 residues. Trimming at V came to 4 bases and at J to 3 bases, leaving 14 bases not matched to a gene. CDR3 nucleotides: TGTGCCAGCTCACGCTATAGTGGACAGGATAAGGAAGAGACCCAGTACTTC. Amino acids: CASSRYSGQDKEETQYF.

The rearrangement joins TRBV24-1 to TRBJ2-1; 14 nucleotides line up with TRBD2. V was pared by 1 base and J by 6 bases, with 1 base of the junction left unmatched. The CDR3 runs to 16 residues. The V gene's germline CDR1 is KGHDR and CDR2 SFDVKD. The DNA of the CDR3 is TGTGCCACCAGTGATTTCGGGACTAGCGGGAGCAATGAGCAGTTCTTC. The encoded protein is CATSDFGTSGSNEQFF.

The J gene is TRBJ1-1, the V gene TRBV6-5; D perhaps matches TRBD1 (6 bases). Germline V lookup: CDR1 MNHEY, CDR2 SVGAGI. Trimming stripped 7 bases from V and 10 bases from J, with 19 bases between. The CDR3 is 13 residues long. The CDR3 here is CASTVSQGRRAFF. CDR3 DNA sequence: TGTGCCAGCACAGTTAGCCAGGGGCGGAGAGCTTTCTTT.

CDR3: CASSRNGLPQTNEQFF. CDR3 coding DNA: TGTGCCAGCAGTAGAAACGGACTCCCCCAGACCAATGAGCAGTTCTTC. The chain is built from TRBV11-2 and TRBJ2-1, with D possibly matching TRBD2 (5 bases). The germline V and J ends were trimmed by 6 bases and 6 bases, with 21 bases remaining between them. CDR1 is SGHAT and CDR2 is FQNNGV in the germline V gene. CDR3 size: 16 residues. The whole variable domain, remainder taken from reference TRBV11-2 and TRBJ2-1, is EAGVAQSPRYKIIEKRQSVAFWCNPISGHATLYWYQQILGQGPKLLIQFQNNGVVDDSQLPKDRFSAERLKGVDSTLKIQPAKLEDSAVYLCASSRNGLPQTNEQFFGPGTRLTVL.

Here the CDR3 reads CASNKQGSNQPQHF. In DNA form, the CDR3 reads TGTGCCAGTAACAAACAGGGTAGCAATCAGCCCCAGCATTTT. The chain carries TRBV19 and TRBJ1-5; possibly TRBD1 for D (6 bases). Trimming pared 7 bases from V and 0 bases from J, leaving 10 bases between. This CDR3 spans 14 amino acids. Germline V gene sequence: CDR1 LNHDA, CDR2 SQIVND (reference sequence).

The rearrangement uses TRBV25-1 and TRBJ2-4, with 7 positions matching TRBD1. The CDR3 sequence is 14 residues long. Germline V gene data show CDR1 as MGHDK and CDR2 as SYGVNS. V lost 7 bases, J lost 4 bases, and 7 bases stayed unmatched. The CDR3 nucleotides are TGTGCCAGCACCGAGACAGGGCTAAAAAACATTCAGTACTTC. Translating it yields CASTETGLKNIQYF.

The J gene is TRBJ1-1, the V gene TRBV10-3, with TRBD1 matching 7 bases. Per germline, CDR1 ENHRY and CDR2 SYGVKD. The V segment lost 5 bases and the J segment 0 bases; nucleotides outside the gene matches: 6. The CDR3 contains 15 residues. The CDR3 bases are TGTGCCATCAGTTACAGGGGAGGCGTGAACACTGAAGCTTTCTTT. Protein product: CAISYRGGVNTEAFF.

The chain joins TRBV19 to TRBJ2-6, with 14 nucleotides matching TRBD2. Trimming at V came to 6 bases and at J to 3 bases, leaving 10 bases not matched to a gene. Per germline, CDR1 LNHDA and CDR2 SQIVND (reference sequence). The CDR3 covers 19 residues. The DNA of the CDR3 is TGTGCCAGTAGATCGTTTGGGACTAGCGGGAGCCTTGGGGCCAACGTCCTGACTTTC. Translating it yields CASRSFGTSGSLGANVLTF.

This chain joins TRBV29-1 and TRBJ2-1, with 9 positions matching TRBD1. Trimming cost V 4 bases and J 7 bases; bases outside gene matches: 8. This CDR3 has 14 amino acids. CDR1 is SQVTM and CDR2 is ANQGSEA in the germline V gene. Written as DNA, the CDR3 is TGCAGCGTTGGGGGACAGGGCGGATGGAATGAGCAGTTCTTC. This gives the protein CSVGGQGGWNEQFF.

The gene calls are TRBV20-1 and TRBJ2-7; D remains ambiguous. Germline V gene sequence: CDR1 DFQATT, CDR2 SNEGSKA (reference sequence). V lost 1 base and J lost 4, with 17 bases in between. The CDR3 is 15 residues long. This CDR3 reads CSARGPPERRYEQYF. The CDR3 region has the DNA TGCAGTGCTAGAGGTCCGCCGGAGCGAAGGTACGAGCAGTACTTC.

The chain employs TRBV20-1 and TRBJ2-1; D is undetermined. The CDR3 spans 15 residues. In germline, CDR1 is DFQATT, CDR2 SNEGSKA (reference sequence). V gave up 5 bases and J gave up 1 base, with 15 bases separating them. The CDR3 here is CSAPPQPRSYNEQFF. The CDR3 nucleotides read TGCAGTGCTCCTCCCCAGCCGCGTTCCTACAATGAGCAGTTCTTC.